This T cell receptor beta chain emerged from a study of T cell clonotyping in hematopoietic cell transplantation. There are 16 residues in the CDR3. Deletions cut 0 bases from V and 0 bases from J, with 12 bases between. Per the germline V gene, CDR1 is MNHEY and CDR2 is SVGAGI. Time point noted: recipient sample about 28 days before transplant, after cytoreduction. Data came from immunoSEQ multiplex PCR; TCRdb stores just in-frame clones and leaves some out. The sample lists tens of thousands of clones, 90% to 96% seen once, with approximately 1.8% in the top ten. The chain employs TRBV6-5 and TRBJ2-7; D possibly corresponds to TRBD1 (6 bases). This TCR was recovered from a woman aged 50 to 60 with acute myeloid leukemia. Some clones in this sample may be carry-over from other donors' samples. Sequenced material: peripheral blood mononuclear cells, taken before stem cell transplant. In DNA form, the CDR3 reads TGTGCCAGCAGTTACTCGTGGCAGGGGAACTCCTACGAGCAGTACTTC. Protein sequence: CASSYSWQGNSYEQYF.